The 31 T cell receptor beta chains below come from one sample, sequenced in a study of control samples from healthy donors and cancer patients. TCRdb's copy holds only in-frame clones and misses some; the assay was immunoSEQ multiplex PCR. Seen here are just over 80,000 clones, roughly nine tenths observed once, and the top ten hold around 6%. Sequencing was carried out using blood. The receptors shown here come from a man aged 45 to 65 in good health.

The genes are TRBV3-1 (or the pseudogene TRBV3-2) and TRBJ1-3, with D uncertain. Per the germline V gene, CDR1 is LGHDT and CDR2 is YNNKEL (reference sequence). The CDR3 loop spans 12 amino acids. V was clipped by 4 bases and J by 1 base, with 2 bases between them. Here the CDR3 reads CASSPSGNTIYF. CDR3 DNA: TGTGCCAGCAGCCCGTCTGGAAACACCATATATTTT.

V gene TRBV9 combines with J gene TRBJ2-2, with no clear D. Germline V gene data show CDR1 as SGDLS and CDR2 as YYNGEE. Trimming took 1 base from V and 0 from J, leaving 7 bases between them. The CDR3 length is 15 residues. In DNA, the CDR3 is TGTGCCAGCAGCGTAAGGCTCGCGAACACCGGGGAGCTGTTTTTT. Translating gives CASSVRLANTGELFF.

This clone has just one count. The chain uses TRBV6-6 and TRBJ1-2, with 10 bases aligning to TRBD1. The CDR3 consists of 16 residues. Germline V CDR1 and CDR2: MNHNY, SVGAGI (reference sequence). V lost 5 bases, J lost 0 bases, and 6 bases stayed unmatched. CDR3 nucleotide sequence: TGTGCCAGCAGTGCCGGGACAGGGGTTACTAACTATGGCTACACCTTC. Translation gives CASSAGTGVTNYGYTF.

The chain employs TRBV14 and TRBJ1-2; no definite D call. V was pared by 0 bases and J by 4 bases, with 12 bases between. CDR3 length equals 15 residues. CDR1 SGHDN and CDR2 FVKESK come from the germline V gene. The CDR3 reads CASSQDIGQIYGYTF. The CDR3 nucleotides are TGTGCCAGCAGCCAAGATATCGGGCAAATCTATGGCTACACCTTC.

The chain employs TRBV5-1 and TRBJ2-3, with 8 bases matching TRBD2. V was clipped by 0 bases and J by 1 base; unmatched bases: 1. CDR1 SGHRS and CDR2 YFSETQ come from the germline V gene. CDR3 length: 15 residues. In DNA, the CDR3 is TGCGCCAGCAGCTTGGATAGCGGGGGCACAGATACGCAGTATTTT. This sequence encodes CASSLDSGGTDTQYF.

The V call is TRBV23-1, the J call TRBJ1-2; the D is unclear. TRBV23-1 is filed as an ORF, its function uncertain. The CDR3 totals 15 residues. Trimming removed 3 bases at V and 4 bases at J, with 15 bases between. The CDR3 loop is CASSHPRTLSYGYTF. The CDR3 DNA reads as TGCGCCAGCAGTCATCCCAGGACGCTAAGCTATGGCTACACCTTC.

The CDR3 sequence: CASSEGSNYGYTF. CDR3 DNA sequence: TGTGCCAGCAGTGAGGGCTCTAACTATGGCTACACCTTC. This chain joins TRBV2 and TRBJ1-2, with unresolved D. V was trimmed by 3 bases and J by 0 bases, leaving 5 bases between them. The CDR3 totals 13 residues. In germline, CDR1 is SNHLY, CDR2 FYNNEI.

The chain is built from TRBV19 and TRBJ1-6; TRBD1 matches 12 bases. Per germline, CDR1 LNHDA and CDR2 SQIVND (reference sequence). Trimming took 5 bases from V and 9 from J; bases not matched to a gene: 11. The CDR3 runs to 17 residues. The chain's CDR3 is CASSSGTGGIIASPLHF. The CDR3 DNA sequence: TGTGCCAGTAGTTCCGGGACAGGGGGCATTATCGCTTCACCCCTCCACTTT.

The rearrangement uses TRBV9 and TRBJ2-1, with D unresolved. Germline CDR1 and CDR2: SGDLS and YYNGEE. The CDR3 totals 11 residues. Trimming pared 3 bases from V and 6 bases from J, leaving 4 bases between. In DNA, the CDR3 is TGTGCCAGCAGCGCCCGCAATGAGCAGTTCTTC. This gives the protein CASSARNEQFF.

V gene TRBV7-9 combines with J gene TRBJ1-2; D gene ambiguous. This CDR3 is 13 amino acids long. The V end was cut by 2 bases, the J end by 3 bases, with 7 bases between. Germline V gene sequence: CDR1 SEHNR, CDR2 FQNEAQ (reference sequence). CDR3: CASSLWQDYGYTF. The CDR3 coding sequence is TGTGCCAGCAGCTTATGGCAGGACTATGGCTACACCTTC.

The CDR3, as DNA: TGTGCCAGCAGCCCCGGACAGGGGGGAGATACGCAGTATTTT. This sequence encodes CASSPGQGGDTQYF. The chain uses TRBV7-9 and TRBJ2-3, with 10 bases that match TRBD1. This CDR3 is 14 amino acids long. J gave up 5 bases and V 5 bases, and 4 bases lay outside the gene matches. Germline V gene sequence: CDR1 SEHNR, CDR2 FQNEAQ (reference sequence).

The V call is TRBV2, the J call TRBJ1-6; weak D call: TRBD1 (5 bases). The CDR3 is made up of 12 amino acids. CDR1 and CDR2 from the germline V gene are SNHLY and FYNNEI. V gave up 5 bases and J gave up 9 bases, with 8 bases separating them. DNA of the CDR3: TGTGCCAGCAGTCACAGGTTTTCACCCCTCCACTTT. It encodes CASSHRFSPLHF.

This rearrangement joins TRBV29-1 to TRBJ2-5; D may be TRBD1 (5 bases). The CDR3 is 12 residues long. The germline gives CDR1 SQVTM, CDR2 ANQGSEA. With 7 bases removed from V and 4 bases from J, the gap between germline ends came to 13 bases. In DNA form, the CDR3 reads TGCAGCGCCCTTTGGGGCTCAGAGACCCAGTACTTC. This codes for CSALWGSETQYF.

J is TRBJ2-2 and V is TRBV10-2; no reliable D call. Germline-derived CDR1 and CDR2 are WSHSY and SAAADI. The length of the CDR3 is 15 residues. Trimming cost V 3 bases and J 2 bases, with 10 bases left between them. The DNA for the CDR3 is TGCGCCAGCAGTGAATGGCAGGAAAACACCGGGGAGCTGTTTTTT. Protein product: CASSEWQENTGELFF.

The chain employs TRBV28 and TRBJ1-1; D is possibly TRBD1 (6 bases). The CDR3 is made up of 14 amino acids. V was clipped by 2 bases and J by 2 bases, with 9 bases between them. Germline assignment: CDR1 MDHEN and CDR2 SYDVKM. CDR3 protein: CASSLPQGNTEAFF. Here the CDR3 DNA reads TGTGCCAGCAGTTTACCACAGGGAAACACTGAAGCTTTCTTT.

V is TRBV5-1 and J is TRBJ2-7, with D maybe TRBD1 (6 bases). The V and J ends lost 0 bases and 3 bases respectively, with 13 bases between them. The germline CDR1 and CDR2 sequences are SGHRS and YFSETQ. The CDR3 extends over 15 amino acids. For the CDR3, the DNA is TGCGCCAGCAGCTTGGAAGCTCCAGGGGTCTACGAGCAGTACTTC. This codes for CASSLEAPGVYEQYF.

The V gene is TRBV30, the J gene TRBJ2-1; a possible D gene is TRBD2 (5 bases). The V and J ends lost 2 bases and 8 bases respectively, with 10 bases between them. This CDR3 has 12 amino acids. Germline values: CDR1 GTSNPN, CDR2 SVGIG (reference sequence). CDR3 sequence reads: CAWSWRSDEQFF. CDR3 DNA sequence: TGTGCCTGGAGTTGGAGGAGCGATGAGCAGTTCTTC.

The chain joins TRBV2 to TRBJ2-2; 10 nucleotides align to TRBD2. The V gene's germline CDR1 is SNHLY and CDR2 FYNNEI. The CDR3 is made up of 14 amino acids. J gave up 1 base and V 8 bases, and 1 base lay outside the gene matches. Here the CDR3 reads CASLAGVNTGELFF. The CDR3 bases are TGTGCCAGCCTAGCGGGGGTGAACACCGGGGAGCTGTTTTTT.

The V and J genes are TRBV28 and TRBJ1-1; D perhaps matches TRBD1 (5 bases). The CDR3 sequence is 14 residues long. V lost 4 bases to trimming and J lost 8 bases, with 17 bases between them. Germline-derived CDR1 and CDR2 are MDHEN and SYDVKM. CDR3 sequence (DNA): TGTGCCAGCAGTTCAGGAGGGGCCCCTCTCGAAGCTTTCTTT. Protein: CASSSGGAPLEAFF.

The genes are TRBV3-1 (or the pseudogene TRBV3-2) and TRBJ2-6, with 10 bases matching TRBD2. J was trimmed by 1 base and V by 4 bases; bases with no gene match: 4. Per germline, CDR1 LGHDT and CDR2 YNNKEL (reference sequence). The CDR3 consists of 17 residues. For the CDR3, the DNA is TGTGCCAGCAGCCGCCTAGCGGGGGAATCTGGGGCCAACGTCCTGACTTTC. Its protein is CASSRLAGESGANVLTF.

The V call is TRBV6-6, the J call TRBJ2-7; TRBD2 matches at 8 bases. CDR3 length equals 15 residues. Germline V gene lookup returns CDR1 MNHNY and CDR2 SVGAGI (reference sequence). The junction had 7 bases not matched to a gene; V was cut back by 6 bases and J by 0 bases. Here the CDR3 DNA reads TGTGCCAGCAGCTCACGGGGGGGGAGCTCCTACGAGCAGTACTTC. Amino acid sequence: CASSSRGGSSYEQYF.

CDR3 sequence: CASSTGGSGNTIYF. DNA for the CDR3: TGCGCCAGCAGCACGGGAGGATCTGGAAACACCATATATTTT. The V call is TRBV5-1, the J call TRBJ1-3; D ambiguous. Deletions cut 4 bases from V and 1 base from J, with 9 bases between. The germline gives CDR1 SGHRS, CDR2 YFSETQ. The CDR3 is 14 residues long.

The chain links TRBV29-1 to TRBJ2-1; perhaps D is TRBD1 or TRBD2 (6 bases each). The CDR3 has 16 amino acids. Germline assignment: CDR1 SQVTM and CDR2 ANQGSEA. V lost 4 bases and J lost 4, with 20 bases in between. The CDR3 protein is CSVVIRGRDIYNEQFF. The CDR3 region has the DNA TGCAGCGTTGTAATACGGGGGCGGGACATATACAATGAGCAGTTCTTC.

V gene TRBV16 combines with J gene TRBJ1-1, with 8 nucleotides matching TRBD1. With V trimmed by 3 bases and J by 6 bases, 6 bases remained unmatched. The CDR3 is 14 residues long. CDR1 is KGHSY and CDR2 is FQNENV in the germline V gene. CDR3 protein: CASSHRDRRAEAFF. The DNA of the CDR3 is TGTGCCAGCAGCCATCGGGACAGGAGGGCTGAAGCTTTCTTT.

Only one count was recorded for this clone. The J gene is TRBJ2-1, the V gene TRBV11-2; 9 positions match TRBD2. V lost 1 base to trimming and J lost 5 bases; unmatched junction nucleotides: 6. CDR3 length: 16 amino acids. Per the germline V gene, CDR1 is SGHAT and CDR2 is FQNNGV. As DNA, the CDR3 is TGTGCCAGCAGCTTAGTGGTGGGACTAGCAAACAATGAGCAGTTCTTC. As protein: CASSLVVGLANNEQFF.

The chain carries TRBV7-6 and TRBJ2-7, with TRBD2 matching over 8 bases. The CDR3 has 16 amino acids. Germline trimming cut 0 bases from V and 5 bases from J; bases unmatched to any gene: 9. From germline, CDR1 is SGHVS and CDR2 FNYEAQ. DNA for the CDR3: TGTGCCAGCAGCTTAGCGCCATCGGGGGGGCTCGACGAGCAGTACTTC. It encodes CASSLAPSGGLDEQYF.

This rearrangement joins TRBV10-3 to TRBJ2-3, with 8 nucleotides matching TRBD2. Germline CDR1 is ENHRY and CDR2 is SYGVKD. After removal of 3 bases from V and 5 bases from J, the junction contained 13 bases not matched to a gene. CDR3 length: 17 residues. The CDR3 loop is CAISDRASGYLVDTQYF. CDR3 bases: TGTGCCATCAGTGATAGGGCTAGCGGGTACCTGGTAGATACGCAGTATTTT.

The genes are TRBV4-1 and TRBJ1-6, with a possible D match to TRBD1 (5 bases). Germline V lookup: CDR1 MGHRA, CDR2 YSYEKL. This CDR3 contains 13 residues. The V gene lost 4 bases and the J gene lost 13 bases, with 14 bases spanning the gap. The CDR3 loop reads CASSLSGEAPLHF. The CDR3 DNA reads TGCGCCAGCAGCCTCTCGGGGGAGGCGCCCCTCCACTTT.

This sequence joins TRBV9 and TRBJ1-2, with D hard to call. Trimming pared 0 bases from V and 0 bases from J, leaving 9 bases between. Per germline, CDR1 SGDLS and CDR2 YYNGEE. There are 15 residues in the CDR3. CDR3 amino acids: CASSVGGTSNYGYTF. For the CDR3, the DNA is TGTGCCAGCAGCGTAGGGGGAACCTCTAACTATGGCTACACCTTC.

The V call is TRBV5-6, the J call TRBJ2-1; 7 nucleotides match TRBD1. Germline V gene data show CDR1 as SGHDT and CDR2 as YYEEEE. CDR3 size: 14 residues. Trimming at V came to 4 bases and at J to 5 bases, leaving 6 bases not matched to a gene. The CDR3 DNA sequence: TGTGCCAGCAGCCCAGGGGACAGACACAATGAGCAGTTCTTC. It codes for CASSPGDRHNEQFF.

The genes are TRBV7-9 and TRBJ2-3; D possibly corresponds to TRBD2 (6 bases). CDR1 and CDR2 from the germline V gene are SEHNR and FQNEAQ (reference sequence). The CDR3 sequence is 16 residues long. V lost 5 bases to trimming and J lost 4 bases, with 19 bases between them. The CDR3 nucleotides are TGTGCCAGCAGCCCCCCCGGGAGAGGGGATGCAGATACGCAGTATTTT. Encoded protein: CASSPPGRGDADTQYF.